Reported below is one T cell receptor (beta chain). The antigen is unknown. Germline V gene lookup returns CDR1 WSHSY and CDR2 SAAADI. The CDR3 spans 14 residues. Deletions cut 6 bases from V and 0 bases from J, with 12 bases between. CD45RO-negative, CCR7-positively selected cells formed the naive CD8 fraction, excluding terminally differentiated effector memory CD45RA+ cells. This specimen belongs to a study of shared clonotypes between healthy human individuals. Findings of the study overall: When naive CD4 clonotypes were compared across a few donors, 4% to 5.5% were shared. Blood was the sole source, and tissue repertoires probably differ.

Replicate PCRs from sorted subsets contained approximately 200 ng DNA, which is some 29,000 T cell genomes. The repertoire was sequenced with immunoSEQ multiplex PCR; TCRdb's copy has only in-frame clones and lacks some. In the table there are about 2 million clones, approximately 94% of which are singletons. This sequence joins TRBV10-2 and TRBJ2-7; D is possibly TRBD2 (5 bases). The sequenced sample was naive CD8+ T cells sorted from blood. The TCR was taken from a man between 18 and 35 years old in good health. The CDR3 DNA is TGCGCCAGCAGGGGCCGGGATAGCTCCTACGAGCAGTACTTC. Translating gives CASRGRDSSYEQYF.